This T cell receptor beta chain was captured in a study of T cell repertoires in cytomegalovirus infection. The overall study: Well-studied HLA-B-restricted CMV epitopes were used in the study alongside recently identified HLA-C-restricted ones. In public TCR beta signatures, there were indications of both CMV infection and matching HLA type.

CDR3 length equals 12 residues. Germline V gene lookup returns CDR1 MNHEY and CDR2 SVGEGT. Deletions cut 3 bases from V and 5 bases from J, with 7 bases between. With respect to this clonotype: The target antigen is unknown.

TCRdb passed the reads through MiXCR, listing each CDR3 protein once. The repertoire has about 400,000 distinct CDR3 sequences, about 32% of them found once; the top ten carry roughly 13%. This specimen was cultured PBMCs, taken from culture after CMV antigen stimulation. The receptor was isolated from a human donor in good health (CMV status not recorded). Some clones in this sample may be carry-over from other donors' samples. The rearrangement links TRBV6-2 or TRBV6-3 to TRBJ1-1; D perhaps matches TRBD1 (5 bases). The CDR3 spells CASSYWGTEAFF. The CDR3 DNA reads as TGTGCCAGCAGTTATTGGGGGACTGAAGCTTTCTTT.